Below are 17 T cell receptor beta chains sequenced from a single sample in a study of blood T cell repertoires in COVID-19. Clones were sequenced by immunoSEQ multiplex PCR, and TCRdb holds only the in-frame ones, with some missing. The table shows about 400,000 clones, with under 90% occurring only once. Sequencing was done on a sample of PBMCs or T cells enriched from blood (not recorded which). The receptors were gathered from a woman aged 25 to 39 who had recovered from COVID-19.

The gene calls are TRBV4-1 and TRBJ2-1; 11 bases agree with TRBD2. V lost 3 bases, J lost 3 bases, and 4 bases stayed unmatched. CDR3 length equals 16 residues. Germline values: CDR1 MGHRA, CDR2 YSYEKL. CDR3 sequence (DNA): TGCGCCAGCAGCCAGCCGGGACTAGCGGACTACAATGAGCAGTTCTTC. This codes for CASSQPGLADYNEQFF.

The chain links TRBV6-5 to TRBJ2-4; 7 nucleotides agree with TRBD2. V lost 5 bases and J lost 9; bases outside the gene matches: 7. The CDR3 covers 13 residues. Germline V gives CDR1 MNHEY, CDR2 SVGAGI. The CDR3 coding sequence is TGTGCCAGCAGTACCCGGGACTATTCCATTCAGTACTTC. It translates to CASSTRDYSIQYF.

The rearrangement uses TRBV19 and TRBJ2-1; 10 bases are a match to TRBD2. This CDR3 contains 15 residues. J gave up 8 bases and V 9 bases, and 13 bases lay outside the gene matches. CDR1 is LNHDA, CDR2 SQIVND, per germline (reference sequence). The CDR3 DNA sequence: TGTGCCAGCTTTAGAGGGCTAGCGGGGGTGGATGAGCAGTTCTTC. Amino acids: CASFRGLAGVDEQFF.

The V call is TRBV5-1, the J call TRBJ2-7; tentatively, D is TRBD1 (6 bases). The germline V gene encodes CDR1 SGHRS and CDR2 YFSETQ. The CDR3 loop spans 16 amino acids. Trimming pared 0 bases from V and 0 bases from J, leaving 13 bases between. CDR3 sequence reads: CASSLDLRQVSYEQYF. DNA of the CDR3: TGCGCCAGCAGCTTGGATCTCCGACAGGTCTCCTACGAGCAGTACTTC. The variable domain in full, completed from reference TRBV5-1 and TRBJ2-7, reads KAGVTQTPRYLIKTRGQQVTLSCSPISGHRSVSWYQQTPGQGLQFLFEYFSETQRNKGNFPGRFSGRQFSNSRSEMNVSTLELGDSALYLCASSLDLRQVSYEQYFGPGTRLTVT.

This rearrangement joins TRBV11-2 to TRBJ2-7; 12 bases fit TRBD2. Germline V CDR1 and CDR2: SGHAT, FQNNGV. The CDR3 totals 16 residues. V gave up 3 bases and J gave up 4 bases; unmatched junction bases: 7. The CDR3 loop is CASSFTTSGSKYEQYF. The CDR3 DNA follows: TGTGCCAGCAGCTTTACGACTAGCGGGAGCAAGTACGAGCAGTACTTC.

This chain uses TRBV7-9 with TRBJ2-7; 9 nucleotides agree with TRBD2. This CDR3 has 15 residues. In germline, CDR1 is SEHNR, CDR2 FQNEAQ (reference sequence). Trimming cost V 4 bases and J 0 bases; bases outside gene matches: 4. CDR3 in amino acids: CASSCRTSDSYEQYF. The CDR3, as DNA: TGTGCCAGCAGCTGTCGGACTAGCGACTCCTACGAGCAGTACTTC.

On this clone itself: The sample carries other DNA sequences with the same CDR3. The rearrangement uses TRBV18 and TRBJ2-5, with D unresolved. Trimming removed 0 bases from V and 0 bases from J, with 5 bases in between. CDR3 length equals 14 residues. CDR1 is KGHSH and CDR2 is LQKENI in the germline V gene. The DNA of the CDR3 is TGTGCCAGCTCACCACCTTCCGACCAAGAGACCCAGTACTTC. Encoded protein: CASSPPSDQETQYF.

The V gene is TRBV5-4, the J gene TRBJ2-7, with a tentative D call TRBD1 (6 bases). Trimming took off 3 bases at V and 6 bases at J, with 19 bases between the two ends. Per germline, CDR1 SGHNT and CDR2 YYREEE (reference sequence). This CDR3 comprises 15 residues. The CDR3 DNA reads TGTGCCAGCAGCTCGTACAGGGAGCACCTCGGCGAGCAGTACTTC. Protein sequence: CASSSYREHLGEQYF.

The rearrangement joins TRBV21-1 to TRBJ1-5; the table calls TRBD1, which could not be checked here. TRBV21-1 is shown as a pseudogene. The CDR3 consists of 19 residues. The CDR3 coding sequence is TGTGCCAGCAGCAAAAAGGGATGGACAGGGAGGATCGGCAATCAGCCCCAGCATTTT. It translates to CASSKKGWTGRIGNQPQHF.

This clone was detected only a few times. V usage is TRBV20-1 and J usage is TRBJ2-3; TRBD2 agrees at 10 bases. The V gene's germline CDR1 is DFQATT and CDR2 SNEGSKA (reference sequence). V lost 3 bases to trimming and J lost 2 bases; unmatched junction nucleotides: 14. The CDR3 totals 18 residues. The CDR3 DNA follows: TGCAGTGCTAGTGGCCCTGGGTTAGCGGGGGGACCCACAGATACGCAGTATTTT. Protein product: CSASGPGLAGGPTDTQYF.

Note on this clone: Additional DNA sequences in this sample encode the identical CDR3. This chain uses TRBV11-3 with TRBJ2-1, with no clear D. CDR1 and CDR2 (germline): SGHNT, YENEEA. Trimming removed 1 base from V and 0 bases from J, with 4 bases in between. This CDR3 has 14 residues. As DNA, the CDR3 is TGTGCCAGCAGCTTAGGCAGCTCCTACAATGAGCAGTTCTTC. Residues: CASSLGSSYNEQFF.

The chain carries TRBV2 and TRBJ2-7, with 14 bases matching TRBD2. The germline V gene has CDR1 SNHLY and CDR2 FYNNEI. The CDR3 has 16 residues. Trimming removed 8 bases from V and 2 bases from J; junction bases left unmatched: 8. DNA for the CDR3: TGTGCCAGCCATCCGGGACTAGCGGGGGAAGCCTACGAGCAGTACTTC. The encoded protein is CASHPGLAGEAYEQYF.

This clone has only one observation. This chain joins TRBV27 and TRBJ2-7, with 12 bases fitting TRBD2. V shed 1 base and J 2 bases; nucleotides not matched to a gene: 6. The CDR3 consists of 17 residues. Germline V CDR1 and CDR2: MNHEY, SMNVEV (reference sequence). For the CDR3, the DNA is TGTGCCAGCAGTTTATACCAAGGACTAGCGGGGACCTACGAGCAGTACTTC. Its protein product is CASSLYQGLAGTYEQYF.

V and J are TRBV2 and TRBJ1-1, with D possibly being TRBD1 (5 bases). Trimming stripped 4 bases from V and 2 bases from J, with 8 bases between. Germline V gene data show CDR1 as SNHLY and CDR2 as FYNNEI. This CDR3 contains 13 residues. CDR3 DNA sequence: TGTGCCAGCAGTGTTGGGACTAACACTGAAGCTTTCTTT. Amino acids: CASSVGTNTEAFF.

This chain joins TRBV12-3 or TRBV12-4 and TRBJ1-1; the D is unclear. There are 11 residues in the CDR3. V gave up 8 bases and J gave up 6 bases, with 10 bases separating them. The CDR3 DNA sequence: TGTGCCAGCTCCCCGGTATCTGAAGCTTTCTTT. As protein: CASSPVSEAFF.

The CDR3 DNA sequence: TGTGCCAGTAGTACGGGACTAGCGGGGACAGGGACCCAGTACTTC. Residues: CASSTGLAGTGTQYF. The chain carries TRBV19 and TRBJ2-5; 13 positions match TRBD2. J lost 7 bases, V lost 4 bases, and 6 bases had no gene match. Germline assignment: CDR1 LNHDA and CDR2 SQIVND (reference sequence). The CDR3 is 15 residues long.

The CDR3 DNA reads TGTGCCAGAGGTGGGACTAGCGGAAACTACGAGCAGTACTTC. Residues: CARGGTSGNYEQYF. The chain recombines TRBV2 with TRBJ2-7; 11 nucleotides match TRBD2. Germline V gene data show CDR1 as SNHLY and CDR2 as FYNNEI. V gave up 9 bases and J gave up 3 bases; unmatched junction bases: 7. The CDR3 is 14 residues long. Filled out from reference TRBV2 and TRBJ2-7, the complete variable domain reads EPEVTQTPSHQVTQMGQEVILRCVPISNHLYFYWYRQILGQKVEFLVSFYNNEISEKSEIFDDQFSVERPDGSNFTLKIRSTKLEDSAMYFCARGGTSGNYEQYFGPGTRLTVT.